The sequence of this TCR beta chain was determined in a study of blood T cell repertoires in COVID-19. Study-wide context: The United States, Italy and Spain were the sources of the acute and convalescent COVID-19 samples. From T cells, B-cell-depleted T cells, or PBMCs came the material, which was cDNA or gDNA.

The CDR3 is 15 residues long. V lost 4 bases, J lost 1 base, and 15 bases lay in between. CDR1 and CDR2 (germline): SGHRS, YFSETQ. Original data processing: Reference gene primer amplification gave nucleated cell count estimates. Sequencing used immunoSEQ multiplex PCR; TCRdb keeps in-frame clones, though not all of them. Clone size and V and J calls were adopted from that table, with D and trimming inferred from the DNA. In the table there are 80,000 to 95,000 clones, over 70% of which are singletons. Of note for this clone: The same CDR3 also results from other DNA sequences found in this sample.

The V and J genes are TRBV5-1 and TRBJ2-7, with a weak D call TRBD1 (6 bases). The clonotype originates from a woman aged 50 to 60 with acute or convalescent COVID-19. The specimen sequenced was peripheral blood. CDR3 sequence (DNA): TGCGCCAGCAGCCCCGGACAGTCATCGTCCTACGAGCAGTACTTC. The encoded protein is CASSPGQSSSYEQYF.